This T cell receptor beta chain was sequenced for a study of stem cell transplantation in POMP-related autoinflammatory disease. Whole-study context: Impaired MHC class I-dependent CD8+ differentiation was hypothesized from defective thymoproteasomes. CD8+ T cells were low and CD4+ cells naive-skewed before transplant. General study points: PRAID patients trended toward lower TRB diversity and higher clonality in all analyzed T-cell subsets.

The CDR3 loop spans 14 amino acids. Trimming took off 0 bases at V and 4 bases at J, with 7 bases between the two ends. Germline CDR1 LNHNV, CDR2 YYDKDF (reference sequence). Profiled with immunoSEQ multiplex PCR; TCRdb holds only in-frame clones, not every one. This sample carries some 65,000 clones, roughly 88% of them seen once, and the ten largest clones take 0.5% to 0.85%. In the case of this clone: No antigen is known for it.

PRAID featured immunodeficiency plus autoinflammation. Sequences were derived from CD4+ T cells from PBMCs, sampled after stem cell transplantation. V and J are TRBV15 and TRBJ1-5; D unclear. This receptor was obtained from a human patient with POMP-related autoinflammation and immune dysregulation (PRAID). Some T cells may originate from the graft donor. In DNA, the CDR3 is TGTGCCACCAGCAGAGATAACGGGAATCAGCCCCAGCATTTT. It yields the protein CATSRDNGNQPQHF.